This is a list of T cell receptor beta chains from one sample in a study of vaccination effects on CD4 cells after COVID-19. TCRdb's copy holds only in-frame clones and misses some; the assay was immunoSEQ multiplex PCR. The sample gives 65,000 to 95,000 clones, under 80% of which show up once; around 1% is in the top ten. These receptors have no identified antigens. The starting material was CD4+ T cells from PBMCs cultured with HCoV-OC43 spike peptides, obtained after COVID-19 vaccination. Receptors were obtained from a human donor who received a COVID-19 vaccine. CDR3s leave out the opening cysteine and the closing phenylalanine or tryptophan.

>TRBV19
ASSSQGGAPYGYT
>TRBV5-1
ASSLDRVYNEQF
>TRBV5-8
ASSFSGDRGHWYGYT
>TRBV2
ASTDRTGGETQY
>TRBV7-8
ASSTLAGGRETQY
>TRBV5-8
ASTNYPTNTGELF
>TRBV18
ASSGTGFQETQY
>TRBV12-3/TRBV12-4
ASSLDRAETQY
>TRBV3-1/TRBV3-2
ASSPRLWRGREKLF
>TRBV5-6
ASSLFRTGDYNEQF
>TRBV7-3
ASSTGQGVSGANVLT
>TRBV2
ASSERGLSNQPQH
>TRBV5-4
ASSSQGGGTGELF
>TRBV7-2
ASSPRGGDGYT
>TRBV18
ASSPPGLDSGYT
>TRBV18
ASSPTNRDTNEKLF
>TRBV5-1
ASSSKTGSANYGYT
>TRBV6-5
ASIDSGQSTEAF
>TRBV11-2
ASSPGTVEDNEQF
>TRBV27
ASSYAVNTGELF
>TRBV5-6
ASSWDLSGGSGNEQF
>TRBV5-4
ASSPVGGNTGELF
>TRBV7-2
ASSLMGLDLETQY
>TRBV12-5
ASGLGAGRSDTQY
>TRBV19
ASSTAGTLTGTQY
>TRBV4-2
ASSQEGQRGLADTQY
>TRBV6-2/TRBV6-3
ASSYSLRRNEKLF
>TRBV5-6
ASSLGYVAGGGETQY
>TRBV5-1
ASSLNPGINEKLF
>TRBV7-3
ASSLGGSYNSPLH
>TRBV30
AWSSEGHRDYT
>TRBV11-2
ASSLAGTDTQY
>TRBV5-1
ASSWGPGDNEKLF
>TRBV2
ASSEGRRTEAF
>TRBV11-2
ASSPPQAPGNIQY
>TRBV20-1
SASSGRGLSPLH
>TRBV20-1
SASGTGSGNTIY
>TRBV2
ASSVQGPYQPQH
>TRBV3-1/TRBV3-2
ASSQLNTGELF
>TRBV6-2/TRBV6-3
ASSYSLGRNQPQH
>TRBV5-5
ASSLDPLTVGGYT
>TRBV7-3
ASSLEPGELF